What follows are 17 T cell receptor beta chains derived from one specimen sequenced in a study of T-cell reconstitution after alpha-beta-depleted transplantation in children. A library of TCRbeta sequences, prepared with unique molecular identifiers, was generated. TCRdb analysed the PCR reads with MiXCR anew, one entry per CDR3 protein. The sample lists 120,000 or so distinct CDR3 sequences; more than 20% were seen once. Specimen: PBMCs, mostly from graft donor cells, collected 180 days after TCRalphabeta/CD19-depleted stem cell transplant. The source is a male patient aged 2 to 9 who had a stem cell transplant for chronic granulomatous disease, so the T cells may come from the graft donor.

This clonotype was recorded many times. CDR3 residues: CASSYGLAGVNEQFF. Written as DNA, the CDR3 is TGTGCCAGCAGTTACGGACTAGCGGGAGTCAATGAGCAGTTCTTC. This rearrangement joins TRBV6-5 to TRBJ2-1, with 13 bases lining up with TRBD2. V shed 2 bases, J shed 6 bases, and the junction held 1 base outside the gene matches. The CDR3 runs 15 residues. Germline V lookup: CDR1 MNHEY, CDR2 SVGAGI.

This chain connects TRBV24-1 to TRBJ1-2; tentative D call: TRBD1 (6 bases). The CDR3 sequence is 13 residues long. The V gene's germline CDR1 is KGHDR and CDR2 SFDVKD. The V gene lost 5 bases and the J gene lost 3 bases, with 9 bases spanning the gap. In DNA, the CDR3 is TGTGCCACCAGTGTACAGGGCGACTATGGCTACACCTTC. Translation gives CATSVQGDYGYTF.

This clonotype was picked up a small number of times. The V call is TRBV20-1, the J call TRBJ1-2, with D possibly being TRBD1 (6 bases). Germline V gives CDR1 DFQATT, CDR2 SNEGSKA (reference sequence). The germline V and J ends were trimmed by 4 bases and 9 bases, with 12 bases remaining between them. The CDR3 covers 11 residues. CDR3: CSAMEGDRYTF. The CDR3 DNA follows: TGCAGTGCTATGGAGGGGGATCGCTACACCTTC.

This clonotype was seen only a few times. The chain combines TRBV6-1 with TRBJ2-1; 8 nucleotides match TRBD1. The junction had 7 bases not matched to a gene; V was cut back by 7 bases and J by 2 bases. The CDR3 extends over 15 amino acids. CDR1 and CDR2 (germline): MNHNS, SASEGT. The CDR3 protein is CASTLATGAYNEQFF. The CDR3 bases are TGTGCCAGCACCCTAGCGACAGGGGCCTACAATGAGCAGTTCTTC.

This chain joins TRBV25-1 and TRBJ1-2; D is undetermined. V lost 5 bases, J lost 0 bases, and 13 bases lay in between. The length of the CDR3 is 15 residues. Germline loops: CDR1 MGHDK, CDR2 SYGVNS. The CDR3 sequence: CASSHGGDPNYGYTF. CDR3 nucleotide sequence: TGTGCCAGCAGTCATGGTGGGGATCCTAACTATGGCTACACCTTC.

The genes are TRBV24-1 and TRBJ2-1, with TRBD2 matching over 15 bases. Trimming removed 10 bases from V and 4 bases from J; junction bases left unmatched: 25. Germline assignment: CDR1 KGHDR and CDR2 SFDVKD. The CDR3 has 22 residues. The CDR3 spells CATLSGSGTSGRSGAAYNEQFF. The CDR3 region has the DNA TGTGCCACGCTGTCCGGGAGCGGGACTAGCGGGAGGTCTGGGGCGGCATACAATGAGCAGTTCTTC.

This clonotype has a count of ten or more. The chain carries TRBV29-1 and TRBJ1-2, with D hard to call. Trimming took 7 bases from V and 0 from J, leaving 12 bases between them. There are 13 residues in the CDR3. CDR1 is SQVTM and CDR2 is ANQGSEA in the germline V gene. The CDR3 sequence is CSAAGQSNYGYTF. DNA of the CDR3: TGCAGCGCCGCCGGGCAGTCTAACTATGGCTACACCTTC. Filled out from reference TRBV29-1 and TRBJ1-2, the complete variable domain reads SAVISQKPSRDICQRGTSLTIQCQVDSQVTMMFWYRQQPGQSLTLIATANQGSEATYESGFVIDKFPISRPNLTFSTLTVSNMSPEDSSIYLCSAAGQSNYGYTFGSGTRLTVV.

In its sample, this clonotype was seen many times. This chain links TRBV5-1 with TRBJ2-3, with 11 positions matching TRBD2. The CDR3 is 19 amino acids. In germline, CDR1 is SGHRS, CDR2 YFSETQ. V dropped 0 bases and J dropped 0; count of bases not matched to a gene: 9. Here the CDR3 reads CASSLEGLAEPTSTDTQYF. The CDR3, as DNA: TGCGCCAGCAGCTTGGAGGGACTAGCGGAACCTACTAGCACAGATACGCAGTATTTT. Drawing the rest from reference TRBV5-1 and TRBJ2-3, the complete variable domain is KAGVTQTPRYLIKTRGQQVTLSCSPISGHRSVSWYQQTPGQGLQFLFEYFSETQRNKGNFPGRFSGRQFSNSRSEMNVSTLELGDSALYLCASSLEGLAEPTSTDTQYFGPGTRLTVL.

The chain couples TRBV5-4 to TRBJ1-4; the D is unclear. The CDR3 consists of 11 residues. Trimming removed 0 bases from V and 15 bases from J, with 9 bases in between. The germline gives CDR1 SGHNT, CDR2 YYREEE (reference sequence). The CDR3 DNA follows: TGTGCCAGCAGCTTGGGGGAAGAGGTGTTTTTT. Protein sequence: CASSLGEEVFF.

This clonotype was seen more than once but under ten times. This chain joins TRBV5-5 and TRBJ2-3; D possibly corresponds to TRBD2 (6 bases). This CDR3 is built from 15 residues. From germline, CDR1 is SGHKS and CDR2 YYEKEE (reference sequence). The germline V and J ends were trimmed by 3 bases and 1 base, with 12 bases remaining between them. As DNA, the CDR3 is TGTGCCAGCAGCTCGTATAGCGGAGGCACAGATACGCAGTATTTT. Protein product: CASSSYSGGTDTQYF.

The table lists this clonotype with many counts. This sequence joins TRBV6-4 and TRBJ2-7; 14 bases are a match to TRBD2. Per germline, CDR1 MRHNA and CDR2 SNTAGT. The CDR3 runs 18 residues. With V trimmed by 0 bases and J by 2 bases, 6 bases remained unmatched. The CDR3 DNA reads TGTGCCAGCAGTGACTCGACTAGCGGGAGGGAGTCGACCTACGAGCAGTACTTC. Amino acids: CASSDSTSGRESTYEQYF.

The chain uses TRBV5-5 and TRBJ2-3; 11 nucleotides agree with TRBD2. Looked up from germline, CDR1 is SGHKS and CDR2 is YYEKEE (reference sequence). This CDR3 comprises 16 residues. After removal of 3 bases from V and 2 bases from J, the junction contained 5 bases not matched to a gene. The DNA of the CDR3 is TGTGCCAGCAGCTACCTAGCGGGAGGATTCACAGATACGCAGTATTTT. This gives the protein CASSYLAGGFTDTQYF.

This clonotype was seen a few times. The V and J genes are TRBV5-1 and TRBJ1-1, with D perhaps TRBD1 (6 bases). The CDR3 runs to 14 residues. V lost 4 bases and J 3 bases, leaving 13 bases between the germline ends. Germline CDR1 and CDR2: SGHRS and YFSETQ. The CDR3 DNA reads TGCGCCAGCAGCGGGACAAAAAGGGACACTGAAGCTTTCTTT. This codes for CASSGTKRDTEAFF.

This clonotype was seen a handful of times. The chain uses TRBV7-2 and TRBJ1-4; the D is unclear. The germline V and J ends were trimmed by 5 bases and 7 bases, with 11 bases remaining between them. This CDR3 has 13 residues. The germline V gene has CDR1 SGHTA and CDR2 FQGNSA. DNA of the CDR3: TGTGCCAGCAGCGGGTGGATCGGTGAAAAACTGTTTTTT. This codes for CASSGWIGEKLFF.

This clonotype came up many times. CDR3 region: CASSPTRGTDNEKLFF. CDR3 bases: TGCGCCAGCAGCCCAACGCGGGGGACAGATAATGAAAAACTGTTTTTT. The V and J genes are TRBV5-1 and TRBJ1-4, with 7 positions matching TRBD1. Losses at the gene ends were 4 bases for V and 4 bases for J; bases not matched to a gene: 10. The germline V gene encodes CDR1 SGHRS and CDR2 YFSETQ. This CDR3 region has 16 residues.

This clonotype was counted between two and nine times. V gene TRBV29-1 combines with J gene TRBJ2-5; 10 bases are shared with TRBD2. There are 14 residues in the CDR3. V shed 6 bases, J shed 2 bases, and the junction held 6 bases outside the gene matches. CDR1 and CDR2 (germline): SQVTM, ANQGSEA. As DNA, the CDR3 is TGCAGCGTCCTTGGACTAGCGGATCAAGAGACCCAGTACTTC. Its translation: CSVLGLADQETQYF. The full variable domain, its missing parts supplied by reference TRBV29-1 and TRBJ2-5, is SAVISQKPSRDICQRGTSLTIQCQVDSQVTMMFWYRQQPGQSLTLIATANQGSEATYESGFVIDKFPISRPNLTFSTLTVSNMSPEDSSIYLCSVLGLADQETQYFGPGTRLLVL.

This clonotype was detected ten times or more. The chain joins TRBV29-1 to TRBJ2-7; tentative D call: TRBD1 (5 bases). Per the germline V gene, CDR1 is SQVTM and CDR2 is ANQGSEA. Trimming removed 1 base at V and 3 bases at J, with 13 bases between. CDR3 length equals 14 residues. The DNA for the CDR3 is TGCAGCGTTGAAGGTCAGGACACCCTCTACGAGCAGTACTTC. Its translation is CSVEGQDTLYEQYF.